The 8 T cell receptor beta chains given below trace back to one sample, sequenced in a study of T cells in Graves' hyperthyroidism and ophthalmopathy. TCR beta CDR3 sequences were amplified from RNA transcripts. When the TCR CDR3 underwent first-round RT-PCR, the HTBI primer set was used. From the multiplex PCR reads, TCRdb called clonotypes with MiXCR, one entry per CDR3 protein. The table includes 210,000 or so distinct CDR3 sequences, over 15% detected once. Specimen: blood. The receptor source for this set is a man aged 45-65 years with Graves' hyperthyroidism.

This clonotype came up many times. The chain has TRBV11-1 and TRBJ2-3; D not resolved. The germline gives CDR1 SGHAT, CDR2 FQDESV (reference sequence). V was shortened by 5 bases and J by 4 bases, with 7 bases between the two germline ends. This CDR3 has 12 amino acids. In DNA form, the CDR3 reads TGTGCCAGCAGCGGGGTCTCAGATACGCAGTATTTT. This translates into CASSGVSDTQYF.

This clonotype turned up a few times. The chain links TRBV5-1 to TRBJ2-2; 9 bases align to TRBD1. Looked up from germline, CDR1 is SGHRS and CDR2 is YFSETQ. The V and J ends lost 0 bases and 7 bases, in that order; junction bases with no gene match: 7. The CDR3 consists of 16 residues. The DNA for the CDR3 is TGCGCCAGCAGCTTGGATGGGACAGGGCTGTTCGGGGAGCTGTTTTTT. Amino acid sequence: CASSLDGTGLFGELFF. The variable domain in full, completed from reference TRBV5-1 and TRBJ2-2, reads KAGVTQTPRYLIKTRGQQVTLSCSPISGHRSVSWYQQTPGQGLQFLFEYFSETQRNKGNFPGRFSGRQFSNSRSEMNVSTLELGDSALYLCASSLDGTGLFGELFFGEGSRLTVL.

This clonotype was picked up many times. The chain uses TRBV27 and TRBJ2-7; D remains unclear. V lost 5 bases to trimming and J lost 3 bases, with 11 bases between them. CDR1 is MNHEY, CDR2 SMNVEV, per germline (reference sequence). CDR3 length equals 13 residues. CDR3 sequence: CASSASVVYEQYF. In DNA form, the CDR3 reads TGTGCCAGCAGTGCCTCGGTCGTCTACGAGCAGTACTTC.

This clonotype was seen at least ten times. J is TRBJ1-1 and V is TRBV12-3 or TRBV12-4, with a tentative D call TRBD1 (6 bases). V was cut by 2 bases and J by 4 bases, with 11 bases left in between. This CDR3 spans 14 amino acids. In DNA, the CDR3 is TGTGCCAGCAGTTTACCAGGGGCCCTCACTGAAGCTTTCTTT. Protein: CASSLPGALTEAFF.

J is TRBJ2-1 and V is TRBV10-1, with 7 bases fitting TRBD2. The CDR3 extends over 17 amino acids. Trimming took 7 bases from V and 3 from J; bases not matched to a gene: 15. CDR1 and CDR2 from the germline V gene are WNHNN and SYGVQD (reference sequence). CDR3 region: CASTLQKELASYNEQFF. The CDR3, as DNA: TGCGCCAGCACCCTCCAAAAGGAACTAGCGAGCTACAATGAGCAGTTCTTC.

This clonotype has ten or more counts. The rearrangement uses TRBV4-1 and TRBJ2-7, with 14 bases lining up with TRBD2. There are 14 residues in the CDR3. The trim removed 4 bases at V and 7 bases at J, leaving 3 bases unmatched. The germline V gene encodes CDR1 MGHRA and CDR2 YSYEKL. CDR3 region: CASSPGLAGVEQYF. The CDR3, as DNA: TGCGCCAGCAGCCCGGGACTAGCGGGAGTGGAGCAGTACTTC.

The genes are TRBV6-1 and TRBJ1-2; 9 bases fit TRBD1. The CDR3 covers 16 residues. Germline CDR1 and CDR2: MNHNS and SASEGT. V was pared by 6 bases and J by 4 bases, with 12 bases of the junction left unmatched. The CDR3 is CASRGSPGQGIYGYTF. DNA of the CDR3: TGTGCCAGCAGAGGTTCCCCGGGACAGGGAATCTATGGCTACACCTTC.

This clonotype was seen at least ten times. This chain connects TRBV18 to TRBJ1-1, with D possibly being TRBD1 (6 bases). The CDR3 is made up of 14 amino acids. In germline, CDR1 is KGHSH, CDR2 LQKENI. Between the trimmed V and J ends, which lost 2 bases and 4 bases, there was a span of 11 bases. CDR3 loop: CASSPWGRGTEAFF. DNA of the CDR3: TGTGCCAGCTCACCATGGGGGCGCGGCACTGAAGCTTTCTTT.